Below, 24 T cell receptor beta chains from the same sample are listed, as sequenced in a study of blood T cells in healthy people across ages. Alongside a J-beta primer mix, a sample-barcoded 5' primer served in a second PCR lasting roughly 6 to 11 cycles. TCRdb re-called the 5' RACE reads through MiXCR, storing one row per CDR3 protein. Counted here are roughly 930,000 distinct CDR3 sequences, around 49% occurring once; the ten biggest clones make up roughly 13%. Sequenced input: blood. These receptors were obtained from a man under 40 in good health.

V gene TRBV20-1 combines with J gene TRBJ2-5; 10 bases are a match to TRBD2. CDR1 is DFQATT, CDR2 SNEGSKA, per germline (reference sequence). Trimming removed 6 bases from V and 5 bases from J; junction bases left unmatched: 15. This CDR3 spans 16 amino acids. The CDR3 here is CSARLISGGAMETQYF. The CDR3, as DNA: TGCAGTGCCCGACTTATCAGCGGGGGGGCAATGGAGACCCAGTACTTC.

The rearrangement links TRBV28 to TRBJ2-3; 8 bases match TRBD2. Germline CDR1 MDHEN, CDR2 SYDVKM. The V gene end was trimmed by 5 bases and the J gene end by 5 bases; junction bases not matched to a gene: 6. The CDR3 totals 14 residues. As DNA, the CDR3 is TGTGCCAGCAGTCCCCACGGGAGGGGAGATACGCAGTATTTT. As protein: CASSPHGRGDTQYF.

This clonotype showed up just a few times. The chain combines TRBV7-2 with TRBJ1-1, with 7 nucleotides matching TRBD1. This CDR3 region has 14 residues. With V trimmed by 5 bases and J by 0 bases, 3 bases remained unmatched. Germline values: CDR1 SGHTA, CDR2 FQGNSA. CDR3 sequence: CASSQQGMNTEAFF. The CDR3 bases are TGTGCCAGCAGCCAACAGGGGATGAACACTGAAGCTTTCTTT.

The genes are TRBV4-3 and TRBJ2-3; 7 bases match TRBD1. This CDR3 region has 15 residues. Germline CDR1 reads LGHNA; CDR2 reads YSLEER. J gave up 4 bases and V 0 bases, and 4 bases lay outside the gene matches. As DNA, the CDR3 is TGCGCCAGCAGCCAAGAAGGGGGCGTCCCAGATACGCAGTATTTT. Its protein is CASSQEGGVPDTQYF.

The table lists this clonotype with a few counts. This sequence may be a read error, since a much larger clone differs from it by one base. The J gene is TRBJ2-5, the V gene TRBV20-1; 8 bases fit TRBD2. The V gene's germline CDR1 is DFQATT and CDR2 SNEGSKA (reference sequence). Trimming removed 0 bases from V and 11 bases from J; junction bases left unmatched: 17. The CDR3 sequence is 16 residues long. CDR3 sequence (DNA): TGCAGTGCTAGAGAGGAAGCGGGGGTCCTGGGGAATGAGCAGTACTTC. Its protein product is CSAREEAGVLGNEQYF.

The CDR3: CASSVAGVHYNEQFF. CDR3 DNA sequence: TGTGCCAGCAGCGTAGCAGGGGTCCACTACAATGAGCAGTTCTTC. V gene TRBV9 combines with J gene TRBJ2-1; possibly TRBD1 for D (6 bases). Germline V CDR1 and CDR2: SGDLS, YYNGEE. Trimming pared 0 bases from V and 3 bases from J, leaving 10 bases between. The CDR3 is 15 residues long.

This clonotype was seen repeatedly, ten times or more. Its ends do not fully match the called genes, so a read error is possible. V usage is TRBV5-1 and J usage is TRBJ2-1; 8 nucleotides match TRBD2. Germline V gene sequence: CDR1 SGHRS, CDR2 YFSETQ. This CDR3 is 15 amino acids long. In DNA form, the CDR3 reads TGTGCCAGCAGCTTAGAAGCGGGGGCCTACAATGAGCAGTTCTTC. This translates into CASSLEAGAYNEQFF.

This clonotype was seen more than once but under ten times. This chain uses TRBV2 with TRBJ2-1, with TRBD1 matching 7 bases. CDR3 length: 13 amino acids. Germline V gene lookup returns CDR1 SNHLY and CDR2 FYNNEI. Germline trimming cut 7 bases from V and 8 bases from J; bases unmatched to any gene: 8. CDR3 nucleotides: TGTGCCAGCATAGTGGAAGGGGGCGATGAGCAGTTCTTC. Translated: CASIVEGGDEQFF.

The chain has TRBV2 and TRBJ2-7, with 7 nucleotides matching TRBD2. Germline CDR1 reads SNHLY; CDR2 reads FYNNEI. J lost 0 bases, V lost 3 bases, and 11 bases had no gene match. This CDR3 region has 17 residues. The CDR3 nucleotides read TGTGCCAGCAGTGACCCTCAGCAGGCGGGGGACTCCTACGAGCAGTACTTC. Translated: CASSDPQQAGDSYEQYF.

This rearrangement joins TRBV3-1 to TRBJ2-5; a possible D gene is TRBD1 (6 bases). Between the trimmed V and J ends, which lost 1 base and 3 bases, there was a span of 9 bases. Germline CDR1 LGHDT, CDR2 YNNKEL (reference sequence). CDR3 length: 14 residues. This chain's CDR3 is CASSQGSGEETQYF. The DNA of the CDR3 is TGTGCCAGCAGCCAAGGGTCAGGGGAAGAGACCCAGTACTTC.

Regarding this clonotype: A much larger clone lies a single base off, so this may be a read error. The chain links TRBV15 to TRBJ2-3; D may be TRBD2 (6 bases). The V gene's germline CDR1 is LNHNV and CDR2 YYDKDF (reference sequence). This CDR3 spans 13 amino acids. Trimming cost V 3 bases and J 4 bases, with 8 bases left between them. CDR3 amino acids: CATSRGEADTQYF. CDR3 bases: TGTGCCACCAGCAGGGGGGAGGCAGATACGCAGTATTTT. The variable domain in full, with the rest retrieved from reference TRBV15 and TRBJ2-3, is DAMVIQNPRYQVTQFGKPVTLSCSQTLNHNVMYWYQQKSSQAPKLLFHYYDKDFNNEADTPDNFQSRRPNTSFCFLDIRSPGLGDTAMYLCATSRGEADTQYFGPGTRLTVL.

As concerns this clonotype: A much larger clone sits a single nucleotide away, making a read error possible. The chain links TRBV25-1 to TRBJ2-7; 10 nucleotides agree with TRBD1. The V gene end was trimmed by 3 bases and the J gene end by 5 bases; junction bases not matched to a gene: 10. CDR1 MGHDK and CDR2 SYGVNS come from the germline V gene. The CDR3 consists of 16 residues. The CDR3, as DNA: TGTGCCAGCAGTGACCGAACGGACAGGGGGTACGACGAGCAGTACTTC. As protein: CASSDRTDRGYDEQYF.

This clonotype has just one count. This chain links TRBV7-2 with TRBJ2-3; D not resolved. V was trimmed by 5 bases and J by 1 base, leaving 25 bases between them. CDR1 and CDR2 from the germline V gene are SGHTA and FQGNSA. This CDR3 region has 19 residues. The CDR3 reads CASSPRLRTSPRGTDTQYF. DNA of the CDR3: TGTGCCAGCAGCCCCCGTCTCAGGACCTCCCCCCGGGGCACAGATACGCAGTATTTT.

This clonotype was seen a few times. A clone one base away is much larger, so this may be a read error. The rearrangement links TRBV4-1 to TRBJ2-1; D tentatively reads TRBD1 or TRBD2 (6 bases each). The J call is doubtful: the DNA matches TRBJ2-7 better. Germline lookup yields CDR1 MGHRA and CDR2 YSYEKL. CDR3 length equals 17 residues. The DNA of the CDR3 is TGCGCCAGCAGCCAAGACTTGTGGGGGGCGCGGAACAATGAGCAGTACTTC. It encodes CASSQDLWGARNNEQYF.

The CDR3: CASSVDPYEQYF. The DNA for the CDR3 is TGTGCCAGCAGTGTTGACCCCTACGAGCAGTACTTC. The V and J genes are TRBV25-1 and TRBJ2-7; D is undetermined. The CDR3 covers 12 residues. V was pared by 4 bases and J by 2 bases, with 6 bases between. Germline lookup yields CDR1 MGHDK and CDR2 SYGVNS.

Written as DNA, the CDR3 is TGTGCCAGCAGTTCGGGGACTAGCGGGGCCTCCTTATTCTCCTACGAGCAGTACTTC. Protein product: CASSSGTSGASLFSYEQYF. The chain joins TRBV27 to TRBJ2-7, with 13 bases aligning to TRBD2. Germline CDR1 reads MNHEY; CDR2 reads SMNVEV (reference sequence). V trimming: 4 bases; J trimming: 0 bases; junction bases outside the gene matches: 12. The CDR3 consists of 19 residues.

This clonotype was seen a handful of times. The rearrangement joins TRBV6-6 to TRBJ1-2, with D hard to call. The germline V and J ends were trimmed by 6 bases and 4 bases, with 9 bases remaining between them. CDR1 MNHNY and CDR2 SVGAGI come from the germline V gene (reference sequence). The CDR3 sequence is 12 residues long. DNA of the CDR3: TGTGCCAGCAGCCAACTAATCTATGGCTACACCTTC. Amino acids: CASSQLIYGYTF.

This clonotype occurred a few times. This chain links TRBV27 with TRBJ1-2; no definite D call. This CDR3 comprises 15 residues. V dropped 0 bases and J dropped 4 bases, with 12 bases sitting between them. Germline CDR1 MNHEY, CDR2 SMNVEV (reference sequence). The CDR3 DNA reads TGTGCCAGCAGTTTATCCTTCCAGAGCGGCTATGGCTACACCTTC. This codes for CASSLSFQSGYGYTF.

This clonotype has a handful of counts. The chain links TRBV3-1 to TRBJ2-6; D is unclear. The CDR3 runs 14 residues. V was trimmed by 5 bases and J by 5 bases, leaving 10 bases between them. Germline-derived CDR1 and CDR2 are LGHDT and YNNKEL (reference sequence). The CDR3 sequence: CASSYASRANVLTF. The CDR3 region has the DNA TGTGCCAGCAGCTACGCATCCAGGGCCAACGTCCTGACTTTC. The whole variable domain, filled in from reference TRBV3-1 and TRBJ2-6, reads DTAVSQTPKYLVTQMGNDKSIKCEQNLGHDTMYWYKQDSKKFLKIMFSYNNKELIINETVPNRFSPKSPDKAHLNLHINSLELGDSAVYFCASSYASRANVLTFGAGSRLTVL.

A remark on this clonotype: An end of the junction does not agree with germline; a read error may underlie this. This chain links TRBV6-6 with TRBJ2-3; no definite D call. Germline CDR1 and CDR2: MNHNY and SVGAGI (reference sequence). The CDR3 sequence is 13 residues long. The DNA for the CDR3 is TGTGCCGGCAGTTTAGCTAGCACAGATACGCAGTATTTT. Protein product: CAGSLASTDTQYF.

This clonotype was detected many times. The chain uses TRBV29-1 and TRBJ2-5, with D hard to call. Germline lookup yields CDR1 SQVTM and CDR2 ANQGSEA. The CDR3 runs to 11 residues. V was clipped by 7 bases and J by 3 bases, with 9 bases between them. This CDR3 is CSAAPEETQYF. The DNA of the CDR3 is TGCAGCGCCGCGCCTGAAGAGACCCAGTACTTC.

The rearrangement uses TRBV29-1 and TRBJ1-2, with TRBD1 matching 8 bases. The CDR3 totals 13 residues. V dropped 6 bases and J dropped 7; count of bases not matched to a gene: 10. Germline loops: CDR1 SQVTM, CDR2 ANQGSEA. The CDR3, as DNA: TGCAGCGTACCGGACAGGGTGAATTCTGGCTACACCTTC. Translation: CSVPDRVNSGYTF.

This clonotype was found a few times. V and J are TRBV28 and TRBJ2-1; D remains ambiguous. The CDR3 runs 13 residues. Between the trimmed V and J ends, which lost 6 bases and 7 bases, there was a span of 13 bases. Germline loops: CDR1 MDHEN, CDR2 SYDVKM. The CDR3 DNA sequence: TGTGCCAGCAGGAGAGAGAACAGTAATGAGCAGTTCTTC. Its translation is CASRRENSNEQFF. Complete variable domain (other parts from reference TRBV28 and TRBJ2-1): DVKVTQSSRYLVKRTGEKVFLECVQDMDHENMFWYRQDPGLGLRLIYFSYDVKMKEKGDIPEGYSVSREKKERFSLILESASTNQTSMYLCASRRENSNEQFFGPGTRLTVL.

The chain links TRBV6-1 to TRBJ1-4, with 9 bases matching TRBD1. The CDR3 has 15 residues. V shed 8 bases and J 7 bases; nucleotides not matched to a gene: 11. CDR1 MNHNS and CDR2 SASEGT come from the germline V gene. The CDR3 nucleotides read TGTGCCAGCCGGTCACGGGACAGGGCCTTTGAAAAACTGTTTTTT. Encoded protein: CASRSRDRAFEKLFF.